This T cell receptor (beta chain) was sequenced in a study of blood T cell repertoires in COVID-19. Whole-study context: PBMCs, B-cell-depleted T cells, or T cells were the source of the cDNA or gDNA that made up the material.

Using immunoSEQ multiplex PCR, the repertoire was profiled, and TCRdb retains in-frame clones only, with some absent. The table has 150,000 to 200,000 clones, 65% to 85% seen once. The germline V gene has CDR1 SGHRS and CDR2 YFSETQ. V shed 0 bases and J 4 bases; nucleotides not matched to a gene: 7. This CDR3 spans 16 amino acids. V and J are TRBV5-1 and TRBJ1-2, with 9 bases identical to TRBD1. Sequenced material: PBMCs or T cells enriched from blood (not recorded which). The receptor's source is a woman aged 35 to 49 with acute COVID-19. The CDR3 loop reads CASSLGRQGGVYGYTF. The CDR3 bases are TGCGCCAGCAGCTTGGGGCGACAGGGGGGAGTCTATGGCTACACCTTC.